This entry concerns a single TCR beta chain. These data are taken from a study of blood T cell repertoires in COVID-19. This table comes from immunoSEQ multiplex PCR, and its TCRdb copy is limited to in-frame clones, with some not included. The data contain hundreds of thousands of clones, 82% of them singletons. The CDR3 extends over 13 amino acids. Germline V gene lookup returns CDR1 SGDLS and CDR2 YYNGEE. Trimming took 0 bases from V and 5 from J, leaving 8 bases between them. The chain recombines TRBV9 with TRBJ1-1; no firm D call. Sequencing was done on a sample of PBMCs or T cells enriched from blood (not recorded which). This clonotype originated in a woman in her sixties or seventies who had recovered from COVID-19. CDR3 bases: TGTGCCAGCAGCGTAGGGTCCGCGACTGAAGCTTTCTTT. Translating gives CASSVGSATEAFF.